A selection of T cell receptor beta chains follows, all from one sample in a study of beta chain features in type 1 diabetes. TCRdb's copy holds only in-frame clones and misses some; the assay was immunoSEQ multiplex PCR. The sample holds some 350,000 clones, about 14% seen once. The sequenced sample consisted of naive CD4+ T cells from blood. The receptors originated from a woman aged 18-29 years with type 1 diabetes. Both conserved end residues are part of each CDR3. A D gene is named only where the DNA matches it firmly. Only some rows state a clone size, as once, few, many or a class for expanded clones.

TRBV6-5	NA	TRBJ2-7	few	TGTGCCAGCAGTTCTACTAGAGGCGAGCAGTACTTC	CASSSTRGEQYF
TRBV18	TRBD1	TRBJ2-1	NA	TGTGCCAGCTCAGATTTTTGGGACAGGGACCTACCTGAGTTCTTC	CASSDFWDRDLPEFF
TRBV27	TRBD2	TRBJ2-5	few	TGTGCCAGCAGTTTCGGGACTAGCGGAGCTCAAGAGACCCAGTACTTC	CASSFGTSGAQETQYF
TRBV7-2	TRBD2	TRBJ2-1	few	TGTGCCAGCAGCTCCCGGGGGGTAATCCATGAGCAGTTCTTC	CASSSRGVIHEQFF
TRBV30	TRBD1	TRBJ1-5	few	TGTGCCTGGAGTGTTAGGACAGGGGTCTATCAGCCCCAGCATTTT	CAWSVRTGVYQPQHF
TRBV18	NA	TRBJ1-1	few	TGTGCCAGCTCACCAAAGGATCGGGTCACTGAAGCTTTCTTT	CASSPKDRVTEAFF
TRBV29-1	TRBD1	TRBJ1-4	few	TGCAGCGCCTCCCGTGGGACAGCTAATGAAAAACTGTTTTTT	CSASRGTANEKLFF
TRBV29-1	NA	TRBJ2-1	NA	TGCAGCGTTGCCCCTTTGAGCACCGTCAATGAGCAGTTCTTC	CSVAPLSTVNEQFF
TRBV4-1	NA	TRBJ1-1	NA	TGCGCCAGCAGGAGGGTCCTTATGAACACTGAAGCTTTCTTT	CASRRVLMNTEAFF
TRBV2	TRBD1	TRBJ1-5	few	TGTGCCAGCAGAGGGCAGGGGGGCAATCAGCCCCAGCATTTT	CASRGQGGNQPQHF
TRBV7-9	NA	TRBJ2-1	NA	TGTGCCAGCAGCTTAGCCGCCGGGACCTACAATGAGCAGTTCTTC	CASSLAAGTYNEQFF
TRBV4-1	NA	TRBJ1-5	NA	TGCGCCAGCAGCCAAGAGGGGCGGAATAGCAATCAGCCCCAGCATTTT	CASSQEGRNSNQPQHF
TRBV6-6	TRBD2	TRBJ2-1	few	TGTGCCAGCAGTTACTTCGGGACTAGCGGGCACAATGAGCAGTTCTTC	CASSYFGTSGHNEQFF
TRBV5-1	TRBD1	TRBJ2-1	few	TGCGCCAGCAGCTTTTCCGGGACAGGGTACAGTGAGCAGTTCTTC	CASSFSGTGYSEQFF
TRBV4-3	NA	TRBJ1-1	few	TGCGCCAGCAGCCAAGTCCCCAAATTCACTGAAGCTTTCTTT	CASSQVPKFTEAFF
TRBV20-1	TRBD1	TRBJ2-5	few	TGCAGTGGGGACAGATGGGAGACCCAGTACTTC	CSGDRWETQYF
TRBV5-1	NA	TRBJ2-1	few	TGCGCCAGCAGCTGGATGACAGGAAGGGGAGGGAATGAGCAGTTCTTC	CASSWMTGRGGNEQFF
TRBV28	NA	TRBJ2-7	NA	TGTGCCAGCAATACCTTCCGTTCCTACGAGCAGTACTTC	CASNTFRSYEQYF
TRBV15	TRBD2	TRBJ2-5	NA	TGTGCCACCAGCAGAAGGGCGGGAGTCCAAGAGACCCAGTACTTC	CATSRRAGVQETQYF
TRBV30	TRBD1	TRBJ1-5	few	TGTGCCTGGAGTGTACGGGGACAGGGTATGAGTCAGCCCCAGCATTTT	CAWSVRGQGMSQPQHF
TRBV7-9	NA	TRBJ2-3	few	TGTGCCAGCAGCCCAACGACAACCGGCACAGATACGCAGTATTTT	CASSPTTTGTDTQYF
TRBV28	TRBD1	TRBJ1-2	NA	TGTGCCAGCAGTCGATCCGGGACAGGGAGGAGTTATGGCTACACCTTC	CASSRSGTGRSYGYTF
TRBV7-3	TRBD2	TRBJ2-4	few	TGTGCCAGCAGCGCTCTAGCGGGAGGGCCGGTCATTCAGTACTTC	CASSALAGGPVIQYF
TRBV5-1	NA	TRBJ2-6	NA	TGCGCCAGCAGCTTGGGGCAATCTGGGGCCAACGTCCTGACTTTC	CASSLGQSGANVLTF
TRBV6-5	NA	TRBJ1-1	NA	TGTGCCACAGCACGTAGACAGGCTAACACTGAAGCTTTCTTT	CATARRQANTEAFF
TRBV9	TRBD2	TRBJ2-2	NA	TGTGCCAGCAGCGTCCTAGCGGGAGGGCGGGGCGGGGAGCTGTTTTTT	CASSVLAGGRGGELFF
TRBV18	NA	TRBJ1-4	NA	TGTGCCAGCTCACCAATGCGGATTCAAACTAATGAAAAACTGTTTTTT	CASSPMRIQTNEKLFF
TRBV28	TRBD1	TRBJ1-1	few	TGTGCCAGCAGTTCGCCCCGGGACAGAGATAAAGCTTTCTTT	CASSSPRDRDKAFF
TRBV19	NA	TRBJ2-1	once	TGTGCCAGTAGTCCACGCTCTACGGCCTACAATGAGCAGTTCTTC	CASSPRSTAYNEQFF
TRBV15	NA	TRBJ1-5	few	TGTGCCACCAGCAGAGATCGTCGGGGTCAGCCCCAGCATTTT	CATSRDRRGQPQHF
TRBV25-1	NA	TRBJ2-3	few	TGTGCCAGCAGCGACAGGAGTGTTATCACAGATACGCAGTATTTT	CASSDRSVITDTQYF
TRBV5-1	TRBD1	TRBJ1-2	NA	TGCGCCAGCAGCTTGGATGGACAGGGTTATGGCTACACCTTC	CASSLDGQGYGYTF
TRBV7-9	TRBD2	TRBJ2-1	NA	TGTGCCAGCAGCTTGGGGACTAGCAGGGACTCCTACAATGAGCAGTTCTTC	CASSLGTSRDSYNEQFF
TRBV30	TRBD1	TRBJ1-3	NA	TGTGCCTGGAGGGAAAGACAGGGGGCCGGAAACACCATATATTTT	CAWRERQGAGNTIYF
TRBV2	NA	TRBJ2-5	few	TGTGCCAGCAGTGAAGGGTCGTGGGCTAGCGACTGGGAGACCCAGTACTTC	CASSEGSWASDWETQYF
TRBV15	NA	TRBJ2-6	NA	TGTGCCACCAGCAGAGATCGGGCTGGGGCCAACGTCCTGACTTTC	CATSRDRAGANVLTF
TRBV2	TRBD2	TRBJ2-3	few	TGTGCCAGCAGTCGGGACTACCGAAGCACAGATACGCAGTATTTT	CASSRDYRSTDTQYF
TRBV2	NA	TRBJ2-4	few	TGTGCCAGCAAGGAGAGGATTCTAGCCAAAAACATTCAGTACTTC	CASKERILAKNIQYF
TRBV19	NA	TRBJ1-2	NA	TGTGCCAGTAGTTCGGGGTTTGACTACACCTTC	CASSSGFDYTF
TRBV9	NA	TRBJ1-1	NA	TGTGCCAGCAGCGCACGGGGGACGGACACTGAAGCTTTCTTT	CASSARGTDTEAFF
TRBV7-9	NA	TRBJ2-1	NA	TGTGCCAGCAGACGGAATACAGGGTCACCTCGGGAGCAGTTCTTC	CASRRNTGSPREQFF
TRBV10-3	TRBD2	TRBJ2-1	NA	TGTGCCATCAGTAGGACTAGCGGGAGTACCCACAGTGAGCAGTTCTTC	CAISRTSGSTHSEQFF
TRBV30	NA	TRBJ2-3	NA	TGTGCCTGGACGTGGTCAGTCACAGATACGCAGTATTTT	CAWTWSVTDTQYF
TRBV6-5	NA	TRBJ1-5	NA	TGTGCCAGCAGTTACGGAAGACTTAGTCAGCCCCAGCATTTT	CASSYGRLSQPQHF
TRBV7-2	NA	TRBJ1-1	few	TGTGCCAGCAGCTTAGTGGGCCTGGCATCGAACACTGAAGCTTTCTTT	CASSLVGLASNTEAFF
TRBV29-1	NA	TRBJ1-1	few	TGCAGCGTTGATGGAGGGAACACTGAAGCTTTCTTT	CSVDGGNTEAFF
TRBV7-9	TRBD1	TRBJ2-3	NA	TGTGCCAGCAGCTTTGGGACAGGGGGCACAGATACGCAGTATTTT	CASSFGTGGTDTQYF
TRBV15	NA	TRBJ2-3	NA	TGTGCCACCAGCAGAATTATCCTGAGTCCGGATACGCAGTATTTT	CATSRIILSPDTQYF
TRBV7-2	NA	TRBJ2-1	NA	TGTGCCAGCTGGGGTAGCGGAAATGAGCAGTTCTTC	CASWGSGNEQFF
TRBV28	NA	TRBJ2-1	few	TGTGCCAGCAGTACCATGAGGTCCATTCGGTTCTTC	CASSTMRSIRFF
TRBV5-4	TRBD2	TRBJ2-1	few	TGTGCCAGCAACCAAGCGGGAGAACACAATGAGCAGTTCTTC	CASNQAGEHNEQFF
TRBV6-5	TRBD1	TRBJ2-7	NA	TGTGCCAGCAGTCGGGACAGGCTTATCTACGAGCAGTACTTC	CASSRDRLIYEQYF
TRBV5-1	NA	TRBJ2-1	few	TGCGCCAGCGGCCCCCCGGGGGACAATGAGCAGTTCTTC	CASGPPGDNEQFF
TRBV29-1	TRBD2	TRBJ2-3	NA	TGCAGCGTGCGACTAGCGGGAGATACGCAGTATTTT	CSVRLAGDTQYF
TRBV2	NA	TRBJ1-4	few	TGTGCCAGCACGCGTTGGGAAAAACTGTTTTTT	CASTRWEKLFF